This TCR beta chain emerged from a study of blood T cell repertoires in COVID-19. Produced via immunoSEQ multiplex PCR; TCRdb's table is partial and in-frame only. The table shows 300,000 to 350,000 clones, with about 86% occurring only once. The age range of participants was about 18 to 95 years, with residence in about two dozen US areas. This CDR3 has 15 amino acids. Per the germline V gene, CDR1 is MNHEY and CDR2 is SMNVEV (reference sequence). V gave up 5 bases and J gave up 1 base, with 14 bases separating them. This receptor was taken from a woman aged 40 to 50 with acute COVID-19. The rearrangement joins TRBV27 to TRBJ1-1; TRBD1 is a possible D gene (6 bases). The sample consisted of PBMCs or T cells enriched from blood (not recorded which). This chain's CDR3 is CASSPIRGRNTEAFF. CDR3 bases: TGTGCCAGCAGTCCCATCAGGGGAAGGAACACTGAAGCTTTCTTT.